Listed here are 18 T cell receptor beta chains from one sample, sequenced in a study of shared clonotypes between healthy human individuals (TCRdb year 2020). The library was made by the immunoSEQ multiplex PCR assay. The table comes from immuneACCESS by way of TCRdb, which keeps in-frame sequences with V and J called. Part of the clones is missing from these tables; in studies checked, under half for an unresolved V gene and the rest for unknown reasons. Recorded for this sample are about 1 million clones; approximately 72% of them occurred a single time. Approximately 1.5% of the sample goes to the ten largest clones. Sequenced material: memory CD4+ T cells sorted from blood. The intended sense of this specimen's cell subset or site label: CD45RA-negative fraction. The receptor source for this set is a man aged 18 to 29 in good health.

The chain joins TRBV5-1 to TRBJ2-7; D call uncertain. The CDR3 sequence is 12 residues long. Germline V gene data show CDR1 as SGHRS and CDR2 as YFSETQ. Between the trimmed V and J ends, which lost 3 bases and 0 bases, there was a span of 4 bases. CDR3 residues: CASSYGSYEQYF. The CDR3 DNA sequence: TGCGCCAGCAGCTACGGCTCCTACGAGCAGTACTTC.

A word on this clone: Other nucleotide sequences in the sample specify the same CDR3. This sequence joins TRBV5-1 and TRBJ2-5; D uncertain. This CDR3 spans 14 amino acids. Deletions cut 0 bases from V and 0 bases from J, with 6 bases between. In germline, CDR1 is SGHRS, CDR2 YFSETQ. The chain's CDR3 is CASSLAGYQETQYF. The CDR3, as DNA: TGCGCCAGCAGCTTGGCAGGCTACCAAGAGACCCAGTACTTC.

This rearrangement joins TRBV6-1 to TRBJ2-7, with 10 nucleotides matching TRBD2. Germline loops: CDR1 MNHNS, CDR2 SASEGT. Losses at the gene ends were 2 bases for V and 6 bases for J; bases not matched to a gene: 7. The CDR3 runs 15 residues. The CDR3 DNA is TGTGCCAGCAGTGAAAATCGAGCGGGAGGGCTCGAGCAGTACTTC. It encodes CASSENRAGGLEQYF.

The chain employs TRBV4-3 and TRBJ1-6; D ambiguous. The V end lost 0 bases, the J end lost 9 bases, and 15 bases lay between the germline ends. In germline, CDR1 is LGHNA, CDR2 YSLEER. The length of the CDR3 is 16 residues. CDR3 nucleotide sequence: TGCGCCAGCAGCCAAGAAGACACTGCCTATGGTTCACCCCTCCACTTT. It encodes CASSQEDTAYGSPLHF.

The CDR3 is CAISGGGSPLHF. DNA for the CDR3: TGTGCCATCAGTGGAGGAGGGTCACCCCTCCACTTT. The chain links TRBV10-3 to TRBJ1-6; D is unresolved. Per germline, CDR1 ENHRY and CDR2 SYGVKD. This CDR3 is 12 amino acids long. Trimming stripped 4 bases from V and 10 bases from J, with 8 bases between.

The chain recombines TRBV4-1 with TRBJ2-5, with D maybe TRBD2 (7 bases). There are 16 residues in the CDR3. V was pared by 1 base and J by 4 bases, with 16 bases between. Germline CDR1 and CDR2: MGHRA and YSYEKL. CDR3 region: CASSQGAGGPGETQYF. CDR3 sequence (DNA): TGCGCCAGCAGCCAAGGGGCCGGGGGGCCAGGAGAGACCCAGTACTTC.

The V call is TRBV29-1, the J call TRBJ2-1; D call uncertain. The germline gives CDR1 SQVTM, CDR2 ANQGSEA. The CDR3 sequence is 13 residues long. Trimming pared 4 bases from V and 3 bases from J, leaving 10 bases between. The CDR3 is CSVVGLVYNEQFF. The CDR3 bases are TGCAGCGTTGTCGGCCTCGTCTACAATGAGCAGTTCTTC.

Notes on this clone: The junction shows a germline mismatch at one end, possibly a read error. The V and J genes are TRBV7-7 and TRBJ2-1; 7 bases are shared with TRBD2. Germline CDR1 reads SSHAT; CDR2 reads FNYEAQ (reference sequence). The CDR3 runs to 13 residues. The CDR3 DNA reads TGTGCTAGCAGCTTAGAACGTGGGAGGGCTCAGTTCTTC. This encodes CASSLERGRAQFF. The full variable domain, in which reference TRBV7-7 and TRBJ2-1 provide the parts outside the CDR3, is GAGVSQSPRYKVTKRGQDVTLRCDPISSHATLYWYQQALGQGPEFLTYFNYEAQPDKSGLPSDRFSAERPEGSISTLTIQRTEQRDSAMYRCASSLERGRAQFFGPGTRLTVL.

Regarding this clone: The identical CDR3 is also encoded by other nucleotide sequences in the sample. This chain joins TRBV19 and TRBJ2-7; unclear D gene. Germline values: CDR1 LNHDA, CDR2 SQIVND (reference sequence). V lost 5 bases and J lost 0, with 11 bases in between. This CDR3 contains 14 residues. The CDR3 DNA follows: TGTGCCAGTAGTGCCGGACGGAGCTCCTACGAGCAGTACTTC. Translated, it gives CASSAGRSSYEQYF.

The CDR3 here is CASSLDPGGNEQFF. The DNA for the CDR3 is TGTGCCAGCAGCTTAGACCCAGGGGGGAATGAGCAGTTCTTC. The chain joins TRBV5-4 to TRBJ2-1, with D possibly being TRBD1 (7 bases). CDR3 length: 14 amino acids. V shed 2 bases and J shed 7 bases, with 13 bases lying between them. Germline CDR1 is SGHNT and CDR2 is YYREEE (reference sequence).

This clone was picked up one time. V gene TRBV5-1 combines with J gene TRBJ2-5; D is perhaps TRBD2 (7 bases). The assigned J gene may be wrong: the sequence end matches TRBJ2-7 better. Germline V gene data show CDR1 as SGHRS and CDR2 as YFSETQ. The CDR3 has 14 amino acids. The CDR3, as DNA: TGCGCCAGCAGCCCGGAGGGGGGGTCGTACGAGCAGTACTTC. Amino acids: CASSPEGGSYEQYF.

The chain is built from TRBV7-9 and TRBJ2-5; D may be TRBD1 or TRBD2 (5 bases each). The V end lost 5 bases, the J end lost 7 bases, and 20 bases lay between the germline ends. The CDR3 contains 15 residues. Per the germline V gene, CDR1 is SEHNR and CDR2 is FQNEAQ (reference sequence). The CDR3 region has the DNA TGTGCCAGCAGCCCCTTGGACGGGGCCTTGGCGACCCAGTACTTC. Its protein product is CASSPLDGALATQYF.

CDR3 nucleotide sequence: TGTGCCAGCAGTGGGCCGAACACCGGGGAGCTGTTTTTT. This codes for CASSGPNTGELFF. The genes are TRBV6-1 and TRBJ2-2; the D is unclear. V lost 4 bases and J lost 0, with 3 bases in between. Germline V gene data show CDR1 as MNHNS and CDR2 as SASEGT. This CDR3 has 13 residues.

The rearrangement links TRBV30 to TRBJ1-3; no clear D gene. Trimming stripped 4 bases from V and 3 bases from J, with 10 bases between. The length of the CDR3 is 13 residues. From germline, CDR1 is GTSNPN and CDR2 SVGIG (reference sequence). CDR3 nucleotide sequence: TGTGCCTGGACAAACGCCATTGGAAACACCATATATTTT. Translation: CAWTNAIGNTIYF.

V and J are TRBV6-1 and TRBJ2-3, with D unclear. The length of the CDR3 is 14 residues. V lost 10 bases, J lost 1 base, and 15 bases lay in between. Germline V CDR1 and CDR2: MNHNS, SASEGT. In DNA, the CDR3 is TGTGCCACCGTCGAACCGGCCCGCACAGATACGCAGTATTTT. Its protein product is CATVEPARTDTQYF.

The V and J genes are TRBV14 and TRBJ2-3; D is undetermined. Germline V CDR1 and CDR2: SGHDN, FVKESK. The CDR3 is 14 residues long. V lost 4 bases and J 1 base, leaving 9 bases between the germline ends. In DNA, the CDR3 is TGTGCCAGCAGCCCGGCTTGGGGCACAGATACGCAGTATTTT. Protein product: CASSPAWGTDTQYF. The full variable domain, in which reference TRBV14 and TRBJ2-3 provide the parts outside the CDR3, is EAGVTQFPSHSVIEKGQTVTLRCDPISGHDNLYWYRRVMGKEIKFLLHFVKESKQDESGMPNNRFLAERTGGTYSTLKVQPAELEDSGVYFCASSPAWGTDTQYFGPGTRLTVL.

The CDR3 loop is CASARGDNSPLHF. CDR3 nucleotide sequence: TGTGCCAGCGCCCGGGGCGATAATTCACCCCTCCACTTT. The rearrangement uses TRBV9 and TRBJ1-6; weak D call: TRBD1 (5 bases). The V and J ends lost 7 bases and 5 bases respectively, with 10 bases between them. The germline V gene has CDR1 SGDLS and CDR2 YYNGEE. CDR3 size: 13 residues.

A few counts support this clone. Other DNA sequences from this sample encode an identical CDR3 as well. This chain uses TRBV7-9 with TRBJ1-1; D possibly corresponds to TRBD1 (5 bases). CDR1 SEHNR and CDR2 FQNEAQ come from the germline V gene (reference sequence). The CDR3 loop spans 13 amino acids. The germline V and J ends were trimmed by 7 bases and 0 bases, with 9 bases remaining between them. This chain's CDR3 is CASTGMMNTEAFF. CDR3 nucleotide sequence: TGTGCCAGCACAGGGATGATGAACACTGAAGCTTTCTTT.